These 9 T cell receptor beta chains share one sample of origin, sequenced in a study of cytomegalovirus exposure and HLA in healthy donors. The table came from immunoSEQ multiplex PCR; TCRdb's copy has only in-frame clones and leaves some out. Of some 150,000 clones listed, roughly 89% were seen once; the top ten hold around 3.4%. The sample taken for sequencing was PBMCs. The receptor set was obtained from a woman aged 18-29 years in good health and CMV-seropositive.

The V and J genes are TRBV7-9 and TRBJ2-7, with 9 bases identical to TRBD2. The V gene's germline CDR1 is SEHNR and CDR2 FQNEAQ (reference sequence). The length of the CDR3 is 15 residues. V dropped 2 bases and J dropped 4; count of bases not matched to a gene: 6. The DNA for the CDR3 is TGTGCCAGCAGCTTAAATCAGGGACTAGCTTACGAGCAGTACTTC. Residues: CASSLNQGLAYEQYF.

The V call is TRBV7-2, the J call TRBJ2-7, with 9 bases fitting TRBD2. CDR3 length: 16 residues. CDR1 and CDR2 from the germline V gene are SGHTA and FQGNSA. Trimming removed 2 bases from V and 2 bases from J; junction bases left unmatched: 7. The CDR3, as DNA: TGTGCCAGCAGCTTAAGGGCGGGAGGGGGGACCTACGAGCAGTACTTC. This codes for CASSLRAGGGTYEQYF.

In its sample, this clone was seen many times. The chain uses TRBV7-2 and TRBJ2-7, with D unclear. Germline V gene data show CDR1 as SGHTA and CDR2 as FQGNSA. The CDR3 has 14 amino acids. Trimming removed 0 bases at V and 6 bases at J, with 12 bases between. The CDR3 reads CASSLATGFGEQYF. CDR3 coding DNA: TGTGCCAGCAGCTTAGCGACTGGGTTCGGCGAGCAGTACTTC.

The rearrangement uses TRBV19 and TRBJ2-3; 14 bases map to TRBD2. CDR1 is LNHDA, CDR2 SQIVND, per germline (reference sequence). V trimming: 4 bases; J trimming: 6 bases; junction bases outside the gene matches: 6. The CDR3 covers 16 residues. CDR3 in amino acids: CASSRGLAGAWDTQYF. In DNA, the CDR3 is TGTGCCAGTAGTAGGGGACTAGCGGGAGCGTGGGATACGCAGTATTTT. The whole variable domain, remainder taken from reference TRBV19 and TRBJ2-3, is DGGITQSPKYLFRKEGQNVTLSCEQNLNHDAMYWYRQDPGQGLRLIYYSQIVNDFQKGDIAEGYSVSREKKESFPLTVTSAQKNPTAFYLCASSRGLAGAWDTQYFGPGTRLTVL.

The genes are TRBV6-1 and TRBJ1-1; TRBD1 aligns across 8 bases. CDR1 is MNHNS and CDR2 is SASEGT in the germline V gene. J gave up 5 bases and V 8 bases, and 10 bases lay outside the gene matches. This CDR3 has 14 amino acids. CDR3 in DNA: TGTGCCAGCGAAGACAGGGGACGAGGAACTGAAGCTTTCTTT. Translation: CASEDRGRGTEAFF.

CDR3 coding DNA: TGTGCCAGCAGAAGAGGACAGGGGGCTAGACAGCCCCAGCATTTT. Translated: CASRRGQGARQPQHF. The V call is TRBV2, the J call TRBJ1-5, with 11 bases lining up with TRBD1. The CDR3 has 15 residues. Losses at the gene ends were 6 bases for V and 7 bases for J; bases not matched to a gene: 8. CDR1 and CDR2 from the germline V gene are SNHLY and FYNNEI.

The chain combines TRBV9 with TRBJ2-1; 7 nucleotides align to TRBD2. Losses at the gene ends were 0 bases for V and 2 bases for J; bases not matched to a gene: 5. The CDR3 is 16 amino acids. The V gene's germline CDR1 is SGDLS and CDR2 YYNGEE. In DNA form, the CDR3 reads TGTGCCAGCAGCGTAGTGGCGGGGAGGGCCTACAATGAGCAGTTCTTC. This gives the protein CASSVVAGRAYNEQFF.

The chain joins TRBV6-8 to TRBJ2-5; weak D call: TRBD2 (6 bases). Looked up from germline, CDR1 is MNHGY and CDR2 is SAAAGT. V was cut by 2 bases and J by 2 bases, with 9 bases left in between. CDR3 size: 14 residues. CDR3 region: CASSYGGKQETQYF. As DNA, the CDR3 is TGTGCCAGCAGTTACGGGGGGAAACAAGAGACCCAGTACTTC.

CDR3: CASSLRLAGWSNEQFF. DNA of the CDR3: TGTGCCAGCAGCTTAAGACTAGCGGGATGGAGCAATGAGCAGTTCTTC. V gene TRBV11-3 combines with J gene TRBJ2-1, with 11 bases lining up with TRBD2. Germline CDR1 reads SGHNT; CDR2 reads YENEEA. This CDR3 contains 16 residues. The V and J ends lost 2 bases and 6 bases, in that order; junction bases with no gene match: 6.